One sample yielded the 14 T cell receptor beta chains listed below, sequenced in a study of regulatory T cells in long-lasting Graves disease. As for time point: newly diagnosed GD, antithyroid drugs for less than 3 months. From PBMCs, RNA was extracted and then used to make the TCR library. Relying on iRepertoire HTBI primers and Arm-PCR of CDR3 regions, the team built TCR beta libraries. TCRdb reprocessed the multiplex PCR reads with MiXCR, giving one entry per CDR3 protein. The sample lists roughly 500,000 distinct CDR3 sequences, roughly 13% occurring once. These data also featured in a second study, about T cells in Graves' hyperthyroidism and ophthalmopathy.

This sample comprised peripheral blood mononuclear cells (PBMCs), obtained at new diagnosis, from a patient treated with antithyroid drugs. The receptors shown here come from a man aged 25-40 years with Graves disease.

This clonotype was seen more than once but under ten times. The rearrangement uses TRBV25-1 and TRBJ1-2, with D maybe TRBD1 (5 bases). The germline V and J ends were trimmed by 2 bases and 14 bases, with 12 bases remaining between them. CDR3 length equals 11 residues. CDR1 and CDR2 from the germline V gene are MGHDK and SYGVNS. CDR3 amino acids: CASSEGAVPTF. DNA of the CDR3: TGTGCCAGCAGTGAAGGGGCAGTTCCGACCTTC.

This clonotype has at least ten counts. V gene TRBV2 combines with J gene TRBJ1-6; D gene ambiguous. The CDR3 consists of 10 residues. CDR1 and CDR2 (germline): SNHLY, FYNNEI. The germline V and J ends were trimmed by 8 bases and 8 bases, with 4 bases remaining between them. The CDR3 DNA reads TGTGCCAGCTCTGATTCACCCCTCCACTTT. Translating gives CASSDSPLHF. Full variable domain (remainder filled in from reference TRBV2 and TRBJ1-6): EPEVTQTPSHQVTQMGQEVILRCVPISNHLYFYWYRQILGQKVEFLVSFYNNEISEKSEIFDDQFSVERPDGSNFTLKIRSTKLEDSAMYFCASSDSPLHFGNGTRLTVT.

This clonotype appeared a few times. The V call is TRBV19, the J call TRBJ1-5, with no clear D. Trimming pared 8 bases from V and 7 bases from J, leaving 21 bases between. The CDR3 runs 15 residues. Germline lookup yields CDR1 LNHDA and CDR2 SQIVND (reference sequence). The CDR3 sequence: CASRIDGGMWQPQHF. The CDR3 DNA reads as TGTGCCAGTCGCATCGACGGAGGAATGTGGCAGCCCCAGCATTTT.

This clonotype appeared many times. V and J are TRBV3-1 and TRBJ1-3, with a tentative D call TRBD1 (5 bases). The CDR3 contains 12 residues. CDR1 LGHDT and CDR2 YNNKEL come from the germline V gene (reference sequence). Trimming cost V 1 base and J 8 bases, with 6 bases left between them. The CDR3 nucleotides are TGTGCCAGCAGCCAAGGAGGGGACACCATATATTTT. Protein: CASSQGGDTIYF.

In its sample, this clonotype was seen a few times. A read error is possible here, since a much larger clone lies one base away. The genes are TRBV11-2 and TRBJ2-5, with D uncertain. CDR1 and CDR2 (germline): SGHAT, FQNNGV. The CDR3 contains 13 residues. CDR3 in DNA: TGTGCCAGCGCCGCCTTTAGCCAAGAGACCCGGTACTTC. Translated, it gives CASAAFSQETRYF.

This clonotype was found many times. This rearrangement joins TRBV20-1 to TRBJ2-1, with TRBD2 identical over 9 bases. This CDR3 spans 16 amino acids. Trimming took 3 bases from V and 5 from J; bases not matched to a gene: 11. The germline V gene encodes CDR1 DFQATT and CDR2 SNEGSKA (reference sequence). CDR3 protein: CSARGLLSSGNNEQFF. Here the CDR3 DNA reads TGCAGTGCTAGGGGCCTCCTGTCTAGCGGGAACAATGAGCAGTTCTTC.

This clonotype was seen a few times. The rearrangement uses TRBV27 and TRBJ2-1; weak D call: TRBD2 (5 bases). Germline loops: CDR1 MNHEY, CDR2 SMNVEV (reference sequence). The CDR3 is made up of 21 amino acids. The V end was cut by 3 bases, the J end by 0 bases, with 27 bases between. Here the CDR3 DNA reads TGTGCCAGCAGTTTGTTTTCTCGGCGAGAGGGCCTTGGGAGCTCCTACAATGAGCAGTTCTTC. Its translation is CASSLFSRREGLGSSYNEQFF.

The chain uses TRBV19 and TRBJ1-1; the D gene is possibly TRBD1 (5 bases). Between the trimmed V and J ends, which lost 7 bases and 1 base, there was a span of 10 bases. This CDR3 is 13 amino acids long. Germline lookup yields CDR1 LNHDA and CDR2 SQIVND (reference sequence). The DNA for the CDR3 is TGTGCCAGTACAGTGCAGGGGAACACTGAAGCTTTCTTT. Translation gives CASTVQGNTEAFF.

This clonotype was counted ten times or more. A junction end diverges from the germline sequence, so it may reflect a read error. The rearrangement links TRBV29-1 to TRBJ2-1; D unresolved. The CDR3 is made up of 11 amino acids. CDR1 is SQVTM, CDR2 ANQGSEA, per germline. CDR3 protein: CSVANYDEQFF. The CDR3 coding sequence is TGCAGCGTTGCCAACTACGATGAGCAGTTCTTC.

This clonotype was counted ten times or more. The chain's CDR3 is CASSFGPSTDTQYF. The CDR3 coding sequence is TGTGCCAGCAGCTTTGGGCCGTCCACAGATACGCAGTATTTT. V usage is TRBV11-2 and J usage is TRBJ2-3, with unresolved D. Looked up from germline, CDR1 is SGHAT and CDR2 is FQNNGV. Trimming removed 3 bases at V and 2 bases at J, with 9 bases between. This CDR3 has 14 residues.

In its sample, this clonotype was seen many times. The rearrangement uses TRBV11-1 and TRBJ2-1, with 10 positions matching TRBD2. The J segment lost 8 bases and the V segment lost 2 bases, leaving 21 bases of the junction unmatched. Germline CDR1 is SGHAT and CDR2 is FQDESV (reference sequence). The CDR3 consists of 20 residues. CDR3: CASSLKIVLAGARPADEQFF. The DNA of the CDR3 is TGTGCCAGCAGCTTAAAAATCGTCCTAGCGGGAGCTCGGCCCGCTGATGAGCAGTTCTTC.

This clonotype has just a few counts. The chain carries TRBV2 and TRBJ1-5; D is unclear. Germline CDR1 reads SNHLY; CDR2 reads FYNNEI. The CDR3 covers 14 residues. Trimming stripped 4 bases from V and 0 bases from J, with 7 bases between. As DNA, the CDR3 is TGTGCCAGCAGTGTAGGCAGTAGCAATCAGCCCCAGCATTTT. This codes for CASSVGSSNQPQHF.

In this sample, this clonotype turned up many times. The chain recombines TRBV12-3 or TRBV12-4 with TRBJ2-7; D remains ambiguous. This CDR3 comprises 15 residues. Trimming shortened V by 5 bases and J by 4 bases, and 18 bases separated the two germline ends. CDR3 DNA: TGTGCCAGCAGTCGTGGCCCACAAGGGCAATACGAGCAGTACTTC. Residues: CASSRGPQGQYEQYF.

CDR3 DNA sequence: TGCGCCAGCAGCCTCTTGGCGGTAGCCAAAAACATTCAGTACTTC. Residues: CASSLLAVAKNIQYF. The chain has TRBV4-1 and TRBJ2-4; unclear D gene. The CDR3 covers 15 residues. CDR1 and CDR2 (germline): MGHRA, YSYEKL. V gave up 4 bases and J gave up 0 bases, with 10 bases separating them.